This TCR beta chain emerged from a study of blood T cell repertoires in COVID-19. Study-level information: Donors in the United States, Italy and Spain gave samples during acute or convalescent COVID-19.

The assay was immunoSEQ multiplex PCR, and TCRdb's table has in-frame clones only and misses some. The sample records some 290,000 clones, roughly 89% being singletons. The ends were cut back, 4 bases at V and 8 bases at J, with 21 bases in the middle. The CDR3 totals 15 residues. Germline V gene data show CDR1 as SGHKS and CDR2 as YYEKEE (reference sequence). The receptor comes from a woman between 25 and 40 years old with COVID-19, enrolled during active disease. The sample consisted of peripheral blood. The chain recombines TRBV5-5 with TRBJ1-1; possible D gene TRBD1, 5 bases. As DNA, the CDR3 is TGTGCCAGCAGCCAAGATAGCGGAGGGGCATGGGAAGCTTTCTTT. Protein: CASSQDSGGAWEAFF. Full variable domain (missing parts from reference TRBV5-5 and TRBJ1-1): DAGVTQSPTHLIKTRGQQVTLRCSPISGHKSVSWYQQVLGQGPQFIFQYYEKEERGRGNFPDRFSARQFPNYSSELNVNALLLGDSALYLCASSQDSGGAWEAFFGQGTRLTVV.